The subject of this entry is one T cell receptor beta chain. The target antigen is unknown. Nominal health characterized the donors when sampled, though unrecorded immune exposures were likely. PCR primers comprised 60 Vbeta and 13 Jbeta primers. TCRdb keeps only in-frame clones here, not all; method: immunoSEQ multiplex PCR. Of roughly 190,000 clones in the sample, around nine tenths were seen once. This sample was taken from a study of cytomegalovirus exposure and HLA in healthy donors. Germline CDR1 reads SNHLY; CDR2 reads FYNNEI. The CDR3 covers 17 residues. V shed 1 base and J shed 1 base, with 16 bases lying between them. Notes on the study in general: Later genetic work tied a missense DCLRE1C variant to beta-chain V and J trimming.

This receptor was taken from a woman aged 18-29 years in good health and CMV-seronegative. The sequenced sample consisted of PBMCs. The J gene is TRBJ1-1, the V gene TRBV2; D may be TRBD1 (5 bases). Here the CDR3 reads CASSEGQSGGTNTEAFF. The CDR3 DNA reads TGTGCCAGCAGTGAAGGGCAGTCCGGAGGGACGAACACTGAAGCTTTCTTT.